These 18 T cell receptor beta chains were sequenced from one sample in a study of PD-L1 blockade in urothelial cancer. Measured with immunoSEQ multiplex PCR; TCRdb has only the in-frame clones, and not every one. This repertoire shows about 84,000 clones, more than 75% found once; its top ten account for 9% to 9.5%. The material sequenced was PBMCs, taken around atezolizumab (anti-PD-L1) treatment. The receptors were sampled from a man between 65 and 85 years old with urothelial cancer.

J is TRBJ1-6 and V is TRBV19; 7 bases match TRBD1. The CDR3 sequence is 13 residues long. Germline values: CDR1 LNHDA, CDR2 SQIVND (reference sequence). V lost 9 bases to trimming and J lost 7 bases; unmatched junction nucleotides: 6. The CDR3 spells CASRDSPNSPLHF. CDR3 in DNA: TGTGCCAGCCGGGACAGTCCCAATTCACCCCTCCACTTT.

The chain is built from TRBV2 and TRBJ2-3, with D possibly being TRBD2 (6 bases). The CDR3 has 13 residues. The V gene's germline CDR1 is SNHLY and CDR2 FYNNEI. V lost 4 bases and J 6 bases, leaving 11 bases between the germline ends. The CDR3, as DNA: TGTGCCAGCAGTGTGATCGGAGGGGATACGCAGTATTTT. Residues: CASSVIGGDTQYF.

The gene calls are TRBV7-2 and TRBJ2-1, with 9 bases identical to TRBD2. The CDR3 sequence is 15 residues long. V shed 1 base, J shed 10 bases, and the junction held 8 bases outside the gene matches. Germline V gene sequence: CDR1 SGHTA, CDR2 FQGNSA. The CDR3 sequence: CASSLDSGGRGEQFF. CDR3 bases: TGTGCCAGCAGCTTAGATTCCGGCGGGAGGGGCGAGCAGTTCTTC. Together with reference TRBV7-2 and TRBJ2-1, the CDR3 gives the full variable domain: GAGVSQSPSNKVTEKGKDVELRCDPISGHTALYWYRQSLGQGLEFLIYFQGNSAPDKSGLPSDRFSAERTGGSVSTLTIQRTQQEDSAVYLCASSLDSGGRGEQFFGPGTRLTVL.

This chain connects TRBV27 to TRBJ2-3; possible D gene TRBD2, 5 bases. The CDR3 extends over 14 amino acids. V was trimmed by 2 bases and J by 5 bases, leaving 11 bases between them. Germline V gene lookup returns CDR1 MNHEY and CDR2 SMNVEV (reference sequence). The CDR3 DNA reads TGTGCCAGCAGTTTAGGCCTCGCGGGAGATACGCAGTATTTT. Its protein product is CASSLGLAGDTQYF.

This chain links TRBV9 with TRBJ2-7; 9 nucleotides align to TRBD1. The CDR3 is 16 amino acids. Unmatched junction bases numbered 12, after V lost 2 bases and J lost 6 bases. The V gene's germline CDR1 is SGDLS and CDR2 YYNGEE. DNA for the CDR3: TGTGCCAGCAGCGTCGGGTCCACCGGGACAGGGTTCGAGCAGTACTTC. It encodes CASSVGSTGTGFEQYF.

The CDR3 region is CATKVRDGNTEAFF. DNA of the CDR3: TGTGCCACCAAGGTGCGGGACGGAAACACTGAAGCTTTCTTT. This chain joins TRBV19 and TRBJ1-1; possibly TRBD1 for D (5 bases). The CDR3 sequence is 14 residues long. The V end lost 10 bases, the J end lost 2 bases, and 17 bases lay between the germline ends. Looked up from germline, CDR1 is LNHDA and CDR2 is SQIVND (reference sequence). Complete variable domain (other parts from reference TRBV19 and TRBJ1-1): DGGITQSPKYLFRKEGQNVTLSCEQNLNHDAMYWYRQDPGQGLRLIYYSQIVNDFQKGDIAEGYSVSREKKESFPLTVTSAQKNPTAFYLCATKVRDGNTEAFFGQGTRLTVV.

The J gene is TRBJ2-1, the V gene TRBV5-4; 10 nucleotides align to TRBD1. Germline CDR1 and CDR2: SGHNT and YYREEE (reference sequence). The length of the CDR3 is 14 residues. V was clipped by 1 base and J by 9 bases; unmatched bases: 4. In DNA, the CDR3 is TGTGCCAGCAGCTTGAGTGGGGACAGGGGTGAGCAGTTCTTC. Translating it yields CASSLSGDRGEQFF.

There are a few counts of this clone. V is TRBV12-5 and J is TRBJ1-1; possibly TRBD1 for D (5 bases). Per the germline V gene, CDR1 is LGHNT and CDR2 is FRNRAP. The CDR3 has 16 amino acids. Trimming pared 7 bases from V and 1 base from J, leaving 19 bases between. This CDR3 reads CASVPRGRARNTEAFF. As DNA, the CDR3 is TGTGCTAGTGTCCCCCGGGGGAGAGCGCGGAACACTGAAGCTTTCTTT.

As DNA, the CDR3 is TGTGCCAGCAGCTCTTTATTTCGGGGAGGCGGCTACACCTTC. This gives the protein CASSSLFRGGGYTF. The gene calls are TRBV11-2 and TRBJ1-2, with no clear D. The CDR3 is made up of 14 amino acids. Germline CDR1 is SGHAT and CDR2 is FQNNGV. The V end was cut by 4 bases, the J end by 8 bases, with 17 bases between.

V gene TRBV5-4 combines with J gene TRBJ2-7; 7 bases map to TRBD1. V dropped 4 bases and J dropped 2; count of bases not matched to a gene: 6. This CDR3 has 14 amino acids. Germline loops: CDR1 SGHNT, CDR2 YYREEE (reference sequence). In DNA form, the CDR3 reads TGTGCCAGCAGCCCTAGGACAGGAACCTACGAGCAGTACTTC. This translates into CASSPRTGTYEQYF.

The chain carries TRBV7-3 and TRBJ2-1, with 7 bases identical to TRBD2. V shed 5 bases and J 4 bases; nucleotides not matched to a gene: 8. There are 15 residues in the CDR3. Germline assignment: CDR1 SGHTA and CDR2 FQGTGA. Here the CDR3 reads CASSVGDYRYNEQFF. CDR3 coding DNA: TGTGCCAGCAGCGTAGGGGACTACCGATACAATGAGCAGTTCTTC.

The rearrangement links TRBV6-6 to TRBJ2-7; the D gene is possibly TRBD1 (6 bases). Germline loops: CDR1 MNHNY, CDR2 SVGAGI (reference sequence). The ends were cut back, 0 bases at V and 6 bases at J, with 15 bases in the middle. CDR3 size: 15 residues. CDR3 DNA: TGTGCCAGCAGTTACTCGATTCGGACAGCTGGCGAGCAGTACTTC. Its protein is CASSYSIRTAGEQYF.

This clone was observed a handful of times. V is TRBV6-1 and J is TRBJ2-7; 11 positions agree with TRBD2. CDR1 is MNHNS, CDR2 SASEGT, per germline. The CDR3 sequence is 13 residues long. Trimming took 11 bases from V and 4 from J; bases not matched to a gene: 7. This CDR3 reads CAGGLAGLYEQYF. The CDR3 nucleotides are TGTGCCGGTGGACTAGCGGGCCTTTACGAGCAGTACTTC.

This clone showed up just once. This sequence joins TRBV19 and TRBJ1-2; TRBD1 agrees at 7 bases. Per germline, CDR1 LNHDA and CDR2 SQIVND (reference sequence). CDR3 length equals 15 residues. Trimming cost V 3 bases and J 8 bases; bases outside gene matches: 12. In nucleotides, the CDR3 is TGTGCCAGTAGTATCGACAGGGATCAGTCAAGGGGCTACACCTTC. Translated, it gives CASSIDRDQSRGYTF.

This CDR3 is CASSVPEEGYTF. Written as DNA, the CDR3 is TGTGCCAGCAGCGTCCCAGAGGAAGGCTACACCTTC. The chain couples TRBV9 to TRBJ1-2; D is uncertain. Germline-derived CDR1 and CDR2 are SGDLS and YYNGEE. V lost 2 bases, J lost 8 bases, and 10 bases lay in between. The CDR3 has 12 residues.

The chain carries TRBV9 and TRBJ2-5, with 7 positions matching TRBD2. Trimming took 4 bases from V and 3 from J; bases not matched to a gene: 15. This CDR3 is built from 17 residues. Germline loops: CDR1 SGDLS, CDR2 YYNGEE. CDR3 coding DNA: TGTGCCAGCAGCCCCCCAGGTGAGGCGGGAGTAAAAGAGACCCAGTACTTC. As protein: CASSPPGEAGVKETQYF.

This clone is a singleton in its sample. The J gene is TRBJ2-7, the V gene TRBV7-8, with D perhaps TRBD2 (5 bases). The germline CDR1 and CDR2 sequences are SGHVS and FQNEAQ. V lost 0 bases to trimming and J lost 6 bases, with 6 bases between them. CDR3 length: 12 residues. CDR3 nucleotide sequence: TGTGCCAGCAGCTTAGCTGCGGGCGAGCAGTACTTC. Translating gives CASSLAAGEQYF.

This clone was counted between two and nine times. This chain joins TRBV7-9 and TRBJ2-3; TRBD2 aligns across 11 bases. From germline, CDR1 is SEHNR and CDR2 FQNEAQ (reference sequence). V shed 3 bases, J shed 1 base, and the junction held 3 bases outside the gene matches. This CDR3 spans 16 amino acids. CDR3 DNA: TGTGCCAGCAGCTTCCTAGCGGGGGGCGGCACAGATACGCAGTATTTT. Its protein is CASSFLAGGGTDTQYF.